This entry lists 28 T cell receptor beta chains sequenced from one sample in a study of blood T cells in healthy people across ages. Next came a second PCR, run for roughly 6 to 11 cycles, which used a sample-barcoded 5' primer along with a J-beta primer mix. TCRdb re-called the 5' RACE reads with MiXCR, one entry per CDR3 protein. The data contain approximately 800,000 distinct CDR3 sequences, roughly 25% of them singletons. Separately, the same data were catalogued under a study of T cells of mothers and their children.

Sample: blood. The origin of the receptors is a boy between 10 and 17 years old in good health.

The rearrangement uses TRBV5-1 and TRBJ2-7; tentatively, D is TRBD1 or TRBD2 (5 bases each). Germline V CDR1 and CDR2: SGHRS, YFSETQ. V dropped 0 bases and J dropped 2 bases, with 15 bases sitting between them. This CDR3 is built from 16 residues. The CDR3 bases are TGCGCCAGCAGCTTGGGACAGACTATCTTACCCTACGAGCAGTACTTC. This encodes CASSLGQTILPYEQYF.

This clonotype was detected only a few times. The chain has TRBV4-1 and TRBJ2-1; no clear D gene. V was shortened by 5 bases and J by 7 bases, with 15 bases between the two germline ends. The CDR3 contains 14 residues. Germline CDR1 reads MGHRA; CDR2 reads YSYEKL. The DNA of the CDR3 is TGCGCCAGCAGCGTCCCCCCACCGTGGAATGAGCAGTTCTTC. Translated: CASSVPPPWNEQFF.

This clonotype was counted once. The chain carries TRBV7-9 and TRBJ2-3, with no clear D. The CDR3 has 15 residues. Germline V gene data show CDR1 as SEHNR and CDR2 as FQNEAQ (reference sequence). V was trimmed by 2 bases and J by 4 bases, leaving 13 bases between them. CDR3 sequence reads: CASSLPRAGPDTQYF. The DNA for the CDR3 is TGTGCCAGCAGCTTACCTCGCGCCGGACCAGATACGCAGTATTTT. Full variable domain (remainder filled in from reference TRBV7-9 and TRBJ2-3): DTGVSQNPRHKITKRGQNVTFRCDPISEHNRLYWYRQTLGQGPEFLTYFQNEAQLEKSRLLSDRFSAERPKGSFSTLEIQRTEQGDSAMYLCASSLPRAGPDTQYFGPGTRLTVL.

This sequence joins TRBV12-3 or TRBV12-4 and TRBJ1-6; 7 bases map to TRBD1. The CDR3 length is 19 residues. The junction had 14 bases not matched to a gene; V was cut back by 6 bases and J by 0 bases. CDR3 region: CASSSLLDRANSYNSPLHF. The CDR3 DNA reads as TGTGCCAGCAGCTCTCTCCTCGACAGGGCGAACTCCTATAATTCACCCCTCCACTTT.

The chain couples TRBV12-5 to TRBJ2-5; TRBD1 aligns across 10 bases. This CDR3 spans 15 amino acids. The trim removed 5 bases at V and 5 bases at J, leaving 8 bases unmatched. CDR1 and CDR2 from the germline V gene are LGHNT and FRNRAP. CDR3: CASGPAGQGYETQYF. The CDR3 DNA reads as TGTGCTAGTGGTCCAGCGGGACAGGGGTACGAGACCCAGTACTTC.

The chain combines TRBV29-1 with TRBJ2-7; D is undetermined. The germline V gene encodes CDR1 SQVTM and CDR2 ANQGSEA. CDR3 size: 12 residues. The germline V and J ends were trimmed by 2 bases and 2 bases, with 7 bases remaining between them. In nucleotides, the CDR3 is TGCAGCGTTGAACAGGCGGCCTACGAGCAGTACTTC. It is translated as CSVEQAAYEQYF.

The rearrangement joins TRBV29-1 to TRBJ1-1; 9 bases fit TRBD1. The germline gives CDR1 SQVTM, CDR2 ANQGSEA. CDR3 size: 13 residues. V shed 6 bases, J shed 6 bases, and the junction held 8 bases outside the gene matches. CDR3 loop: CSVADRGSAEAFF. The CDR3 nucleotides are TGCAGCGTAGCGGACAGGGGAAGCGCTGAAGCTTTCTTT.

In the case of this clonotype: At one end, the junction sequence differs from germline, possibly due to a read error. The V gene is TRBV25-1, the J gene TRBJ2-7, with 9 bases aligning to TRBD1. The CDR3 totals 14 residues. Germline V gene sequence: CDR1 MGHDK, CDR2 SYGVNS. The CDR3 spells CASSEYGTGSEQYF. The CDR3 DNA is TGTGCCAGCAGCGAATACGGGACAGGGAGCGAGCAGTACTTC.

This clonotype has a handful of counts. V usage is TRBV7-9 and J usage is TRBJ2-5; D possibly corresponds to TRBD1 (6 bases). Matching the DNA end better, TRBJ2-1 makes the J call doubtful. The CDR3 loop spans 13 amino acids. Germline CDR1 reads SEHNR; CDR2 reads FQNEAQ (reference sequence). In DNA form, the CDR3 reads TGTGCCAGCAACTACAGGGAGTCGGATGAGCAGTTCTTC. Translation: CASNYRESDEQFF.

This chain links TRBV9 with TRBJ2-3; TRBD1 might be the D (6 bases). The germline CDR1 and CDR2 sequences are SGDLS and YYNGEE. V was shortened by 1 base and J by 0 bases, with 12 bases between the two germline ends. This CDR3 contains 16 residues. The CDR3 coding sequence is TGTGCCAGCAGCGTATCAGGGGACGCTAGCACAGATACGCAGTATTTT. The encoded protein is CASSVSGDASTDTQYF.

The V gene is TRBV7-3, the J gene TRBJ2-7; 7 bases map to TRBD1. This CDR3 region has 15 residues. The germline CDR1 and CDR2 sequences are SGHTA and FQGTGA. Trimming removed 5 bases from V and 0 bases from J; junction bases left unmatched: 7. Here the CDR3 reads CASSQYSGGSYEQYF. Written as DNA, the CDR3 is TGTGCCAGCAGCCAATACTCAGGGGGCTCCTACGAGCAGTACTTC. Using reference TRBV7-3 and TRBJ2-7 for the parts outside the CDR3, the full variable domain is GAGVSQTPSNKVTEKGKYVELRCDPISGHTALYWYRQSLGQGPEFLIYFQGTGAADDSGLPNDRFFAVRPEGSVSTLKIQRTERGDSAVYLCASSQYSGGSYEQYFGPGTRLTVT.

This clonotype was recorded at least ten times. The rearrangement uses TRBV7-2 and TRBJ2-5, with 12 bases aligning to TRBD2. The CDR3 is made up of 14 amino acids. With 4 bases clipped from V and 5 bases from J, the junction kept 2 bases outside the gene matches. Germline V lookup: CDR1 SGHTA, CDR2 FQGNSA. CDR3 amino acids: CASSSLAGGETQYF. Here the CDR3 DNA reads TGTGCCAGCAGCTCCCTAGCGGGGGGGGAGACCCAGTACTTC.

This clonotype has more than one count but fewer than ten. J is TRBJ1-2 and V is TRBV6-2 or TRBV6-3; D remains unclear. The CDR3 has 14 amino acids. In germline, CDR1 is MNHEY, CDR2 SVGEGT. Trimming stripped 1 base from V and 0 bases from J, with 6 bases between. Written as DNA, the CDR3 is TGTGCCAGCAGTTACTTTATAGCTAACTATGGCTACACCTTC. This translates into CASSYFIANYGYTF.

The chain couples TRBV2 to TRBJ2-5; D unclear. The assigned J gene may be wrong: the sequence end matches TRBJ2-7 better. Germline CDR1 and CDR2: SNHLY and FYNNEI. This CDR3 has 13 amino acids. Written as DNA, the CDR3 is TGTGCCAGCAGGCTAGGTCCCTCCTACGAGCAGTACTTC. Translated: CASRLGPSYEQYF.

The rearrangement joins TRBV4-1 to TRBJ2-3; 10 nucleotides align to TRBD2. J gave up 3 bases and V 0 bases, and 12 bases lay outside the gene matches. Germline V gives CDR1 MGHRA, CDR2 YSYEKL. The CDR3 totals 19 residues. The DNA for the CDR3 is TGCGCCAGCAGCCAAGAAATAGAGGCTAGCGGGAGTTCGACAGATACGCAGTATTTT. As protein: CASSQEIEASGSSTDTQYF.

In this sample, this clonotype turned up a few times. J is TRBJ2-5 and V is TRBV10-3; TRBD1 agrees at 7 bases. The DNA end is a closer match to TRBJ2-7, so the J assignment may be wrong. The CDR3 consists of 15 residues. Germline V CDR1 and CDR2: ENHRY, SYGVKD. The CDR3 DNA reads TGTGCCATCAGTGTTGCCCCGGGACAGTCCTACGAGCAGTACTTC. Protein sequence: CAISVAPGQSYEQYF.

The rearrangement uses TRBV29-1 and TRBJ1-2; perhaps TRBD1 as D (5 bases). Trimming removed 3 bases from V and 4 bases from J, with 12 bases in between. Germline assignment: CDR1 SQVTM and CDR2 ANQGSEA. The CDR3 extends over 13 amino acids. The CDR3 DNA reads TGCAGCGTTGACGAACAGGTCTTCTATGGCTACACCTTC. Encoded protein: CSVDEQVFYGYTF.

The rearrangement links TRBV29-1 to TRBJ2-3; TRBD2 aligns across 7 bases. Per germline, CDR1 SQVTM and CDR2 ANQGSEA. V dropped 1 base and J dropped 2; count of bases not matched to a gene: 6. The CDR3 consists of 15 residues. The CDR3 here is CSVEVRAGNTDTQYF. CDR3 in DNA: TGCAGCGTTGAAGTTAGAGCGGGGAACACAGATACGCAGTATTTT.

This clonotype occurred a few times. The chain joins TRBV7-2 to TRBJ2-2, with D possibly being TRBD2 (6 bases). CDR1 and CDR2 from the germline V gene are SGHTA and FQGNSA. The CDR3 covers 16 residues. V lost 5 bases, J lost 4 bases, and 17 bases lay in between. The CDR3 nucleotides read TGTGCCAGCAGCCCCACGTGGGGGAGGCCCACCGGGGAGCTGTTTTTT. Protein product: CASSPTWGRPTGELFF.

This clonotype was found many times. The CDR3 reads CASSQDPGREPYNEQFF. In DNA form, the CDR3 reads TGCGCCAGCAGCCAAGATCCTGGGCGGGAGCCGTACAATGAGCAGTTCTTC. The gene calls are TRBV4-3 and TRBJ2-1; 7 bases align to TRBD2. With V trimmed by 0 bases and J by 4 bases, 9 bases remained unmatched. CDR1 and CDR2 (germline): LGHNA, YSLEER. This CDR3 comprises 17 residues.

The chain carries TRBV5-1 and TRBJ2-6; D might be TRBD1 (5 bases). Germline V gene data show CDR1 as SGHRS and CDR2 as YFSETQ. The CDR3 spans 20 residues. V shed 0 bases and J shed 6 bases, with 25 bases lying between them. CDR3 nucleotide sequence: TGCGCCAGCAGCTTGGAGGGGCCCCGGACAATTTATAGGGAGGCCAACGTCCTGACTTTC. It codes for CASSLEGPRTIYREANVLTF.

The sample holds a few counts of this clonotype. The CDR3 region has the DNA TGTGCCAGCAGTTTGCGGGGGCACGGGAGCAATCAGCCCCAGCATTTT. This encodes CASSLRGHGSNQPQHF. The chain combines TRBV28 with TRBJ1-5; possible D gene TRBD1, 6 bases. The CDR3 spans 16 residues. The V gene lost 3 bases and the J gene lost 1 base, with 13 bases spanning the gap. Per the germline V gene, CDR1 is MDHEN and CDR2 is SYDVKM.

The CDR3 here is CASSHLGGVQETQYF. The CDR3 DNA reads as TGTGCCAGCAGCCACCTAGGGGGAGTACAAGAGACCCAGTACTTC. The rearrangement joins TRBV11-2 to TRBJ2-5; D possibly corresponds to TRBD1 (6 bases). The CDR3 extends over 15 amino acids. V was pared by 5 bases and J by 2 bases, with 15 bases between. The germline CDR1 and CDR2 sequences are SGHAT and FQNNGV.

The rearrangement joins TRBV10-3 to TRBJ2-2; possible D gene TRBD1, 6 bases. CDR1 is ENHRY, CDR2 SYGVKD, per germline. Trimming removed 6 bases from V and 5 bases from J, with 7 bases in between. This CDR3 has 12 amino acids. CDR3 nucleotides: TGTGCCATCAGGCAGGGGACCGGGGAGCTGTTTTTT. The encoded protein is CAIRQGTGELFF.

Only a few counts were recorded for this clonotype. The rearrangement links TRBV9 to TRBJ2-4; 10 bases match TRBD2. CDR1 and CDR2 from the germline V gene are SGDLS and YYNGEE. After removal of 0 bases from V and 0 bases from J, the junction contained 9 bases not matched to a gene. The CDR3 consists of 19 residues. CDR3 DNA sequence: TGTGCCAGCAGCGTAGACCTTAGCGGGGGGCAGGGAGCCAAAAACATTCAGTACTTC. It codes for CASSVDLSGGQGAKNIQYF. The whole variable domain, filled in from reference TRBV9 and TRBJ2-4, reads DSGVTQTPKHLITATGQRVTLRCSPRSGDLSVYWYQQSLDQGLQFLIQYYNGEERAKGNILERFSAQQFPDLHSELNLSSLELGDSALYFCASSVDLSGGQGAKNIQYFGAGTRLSVL.

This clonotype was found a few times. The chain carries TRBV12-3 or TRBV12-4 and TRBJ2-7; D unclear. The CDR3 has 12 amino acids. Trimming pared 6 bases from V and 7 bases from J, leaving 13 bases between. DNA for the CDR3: TGTGCCAGCAGCATACAAGTCTTGGAGCAGTACTTC. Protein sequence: CASSIQVLEQYF.

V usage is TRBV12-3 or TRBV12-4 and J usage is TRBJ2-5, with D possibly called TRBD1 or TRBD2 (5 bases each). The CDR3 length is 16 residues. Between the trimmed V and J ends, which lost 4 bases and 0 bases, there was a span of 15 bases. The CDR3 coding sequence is TGTGCCAGCAGTTCTTGGGGGACCCCGTACCAAGAGACCCAGTACTTC. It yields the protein CASSSWGTPYQETQYF.

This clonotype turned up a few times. CDR3 nucleotide sequence: TGTGCCAGCAGCAAATCCTCGAGGGCGGCCGCGGATAATTCACCCCTCCACTTT. It yields the protein CASSKSSRAAADNSPLHF. V usage is TRBV21-1 and J usage is TRBJ1-6. TRBV21-1 constitutes a pseudogene. The CDR3 runs to 18 residues.